This TCR beta chain was recovered during a study of cytomegalovirus exposure and HLA in healthy donors. The study ran its PCR with 60 Vbeta and 13 Jbeta primers. TCRdb's copy holds only in-frame clones and misses some; the assay was immunoSEQ multiplex PCR. This specimen shows tens of thousands of clones; the ten leading clones hold around 1.1%. This receptor was taken from a woman in her 30s in good health and CMV-seronegative. Sequenced sample: PBMCs.

Here the CDR3 DNA reads TGTGCCAGCAGCGTAGGGGCCCGCACAGATACGCAGTATTTT. Amino acids: CASSVGARTDTQYF. The chain couples TRBV9 to TRBJ2-3; D not certain. CDR3 length equals 14 residues. The germline V gene encodes CDR1 SGDLS and CDR2 YYNGEE. Between the trimmed V and J ends, which lost 0 bases and 1 base, there was a span of 6 bases.